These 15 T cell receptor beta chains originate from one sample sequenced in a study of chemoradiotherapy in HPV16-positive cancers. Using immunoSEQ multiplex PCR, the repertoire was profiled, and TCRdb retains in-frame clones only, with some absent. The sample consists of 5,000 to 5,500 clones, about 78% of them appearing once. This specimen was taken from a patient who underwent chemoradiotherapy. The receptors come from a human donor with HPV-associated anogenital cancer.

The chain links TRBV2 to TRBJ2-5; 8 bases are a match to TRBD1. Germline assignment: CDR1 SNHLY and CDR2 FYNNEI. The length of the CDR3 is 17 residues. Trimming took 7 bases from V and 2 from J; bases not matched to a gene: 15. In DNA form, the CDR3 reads TGTGCCAGCAAAATGACAGGGGCGAACGGCTTACAAGAGACCCAGTACTTC. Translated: CASKMTGANGLQETQYF.

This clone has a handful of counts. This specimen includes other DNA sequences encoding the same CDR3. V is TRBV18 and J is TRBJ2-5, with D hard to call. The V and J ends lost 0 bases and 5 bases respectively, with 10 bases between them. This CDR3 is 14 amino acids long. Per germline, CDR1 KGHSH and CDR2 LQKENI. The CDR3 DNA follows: TGTGCCAGCTCACCACCTTCCCACGGGGAGACCCAGTACTTC. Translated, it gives CASSPPSHGETQYF.

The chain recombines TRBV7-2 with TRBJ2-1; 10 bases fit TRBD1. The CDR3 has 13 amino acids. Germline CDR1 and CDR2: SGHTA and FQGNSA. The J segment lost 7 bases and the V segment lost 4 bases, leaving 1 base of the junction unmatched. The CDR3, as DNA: TGTGCCAGCAGCTGGACAGGGGGGAATGAGCAGTTCTTC. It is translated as CASSWTGGNEQFF.

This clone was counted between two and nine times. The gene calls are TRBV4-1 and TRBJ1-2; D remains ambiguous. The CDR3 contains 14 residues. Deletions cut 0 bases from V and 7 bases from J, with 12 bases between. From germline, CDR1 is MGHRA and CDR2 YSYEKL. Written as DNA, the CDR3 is TGCGCCAGCAGCCAAGACTGGCCTTCCCGTGGCTACACCTTC. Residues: CASSQDWPSRGYTF.

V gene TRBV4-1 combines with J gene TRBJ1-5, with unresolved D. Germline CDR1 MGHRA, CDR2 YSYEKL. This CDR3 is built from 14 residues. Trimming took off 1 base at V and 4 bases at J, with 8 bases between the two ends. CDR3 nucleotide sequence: TGCGCCAGCAGCCAAGTTCCCGGAAATCAGCCCCAGCATTTT. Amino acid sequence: CASSQVPGNQPQHF.

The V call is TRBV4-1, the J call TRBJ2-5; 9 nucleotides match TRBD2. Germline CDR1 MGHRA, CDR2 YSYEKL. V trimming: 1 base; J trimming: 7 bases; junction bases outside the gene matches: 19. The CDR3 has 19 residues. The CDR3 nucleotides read TGCGCCAGCAGCCAAGGGCCCCCTAATAGCGGGGGCATTATAAGGACCCAGTACTTC. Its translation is CASSQGPPNSGGIIRTQYF.

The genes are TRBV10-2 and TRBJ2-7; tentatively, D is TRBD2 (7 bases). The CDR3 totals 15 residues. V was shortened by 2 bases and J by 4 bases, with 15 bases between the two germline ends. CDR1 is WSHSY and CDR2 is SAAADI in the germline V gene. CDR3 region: CASSETGGTLYEQYF. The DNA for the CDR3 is TGCGCCAGCAGTGAGACCGGGGGGACACTGTACGAGCAGTACTTC.

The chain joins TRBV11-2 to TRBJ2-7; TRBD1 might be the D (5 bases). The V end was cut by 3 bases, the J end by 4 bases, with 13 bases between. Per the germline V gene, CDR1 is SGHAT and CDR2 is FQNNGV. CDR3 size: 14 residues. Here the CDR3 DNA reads TGTGCCAGCAGCTTTCTCGGCAACAGGTACGAGCAGTACTTC. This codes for CASSFLGNRYEQYF.

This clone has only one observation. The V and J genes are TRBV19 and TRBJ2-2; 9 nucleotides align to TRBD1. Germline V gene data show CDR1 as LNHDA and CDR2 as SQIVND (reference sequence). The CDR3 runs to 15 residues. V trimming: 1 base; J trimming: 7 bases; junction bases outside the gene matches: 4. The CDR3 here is CASSIGGTGFGELFF. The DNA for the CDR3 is TGTGCCAGTAGTATAGGTGGGACAGGGTTCGGGGAGCTGTTTTTT. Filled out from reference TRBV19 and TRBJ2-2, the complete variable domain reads DGGITQSPKYLFRKEGQNVTLSCEQNLNHDAMYWYRQDPGQGLRLIYYSQIVNDFQKGDIAEGYSVSREKKESFPLTVTSAQKNPTAFYLCASSIGGTGFGELFFGEGSRLTVL.

CDR3 coding DNA: TGTGCCAGTAGTATAGTCCGGGCTTCCGAGCAGTACTTC. This sequence encodes CASSIVRASEQYF. The chain has TRBV19 and TRBJ2-7; no definite D call. V gave up 1 base and J gave up 6 bases, with 10 bases separating them. Germline V gene data show CDR1 as LNHDA and CDR2 as SQIVND (reference sequence). This CDR3 is built from 13 residues. Looking up the rest from reference TRBV19 and TRBJ2-7 gives the full variable domain: DGGITQSPKYLFRKEGQNVTLSCEQNLNHDAMYWYRQDPGQGLRLIYYSQIVNDFQKGDIAEGYSVSREKKESFPLTVTSAQKNPTAFYLCASSIVRASEQYFGPGTRLTVT.

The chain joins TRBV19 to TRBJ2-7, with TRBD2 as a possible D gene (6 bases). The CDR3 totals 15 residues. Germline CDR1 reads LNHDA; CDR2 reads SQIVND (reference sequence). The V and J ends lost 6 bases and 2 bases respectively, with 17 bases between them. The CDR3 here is CASRNTYGTPYEQYF. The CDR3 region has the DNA TGTGCCAGTAGAAATACGTACGGGACTCCCTACGAGCAGTACTTC.

CDR3 nucleotide sequence: TGCGCCAGCCGCCCTAGCGGGAGAACCCCAGATACGCAGTATTTT. This encodes CASRPSGRTPDTQYF. The chain links TRBV5-1 to TRBJ2-3, with 10 bases identical to TRBD2. The CDR3 loop spans 15 amino acids. Germline CDR1 and CDR2: SGHRS and YFSETQ. The V and J ends lost 7 bases and 4 bases, in that order; junction bases with no gene match: 9.

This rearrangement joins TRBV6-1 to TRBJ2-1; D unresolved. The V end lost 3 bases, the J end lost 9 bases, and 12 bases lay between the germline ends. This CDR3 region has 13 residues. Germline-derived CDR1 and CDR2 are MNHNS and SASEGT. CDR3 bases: TGTGCCAGCAGTGATTATAGGTTCAGTGAGCAGTTCTTC. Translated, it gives CASSDYRFSEQFF.

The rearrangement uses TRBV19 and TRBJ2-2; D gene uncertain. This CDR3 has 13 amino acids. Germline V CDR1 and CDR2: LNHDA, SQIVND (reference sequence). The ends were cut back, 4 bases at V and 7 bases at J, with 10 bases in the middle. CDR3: CASSKTGVGELFF. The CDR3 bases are TGTGCCAGTAGTAAAACGGGCGTCGGGGAGCTGTTTTTT.

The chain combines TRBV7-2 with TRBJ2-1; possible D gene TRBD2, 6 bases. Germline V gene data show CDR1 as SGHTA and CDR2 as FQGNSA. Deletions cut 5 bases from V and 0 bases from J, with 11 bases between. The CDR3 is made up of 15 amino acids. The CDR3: CASSPGGGSYNEQFF. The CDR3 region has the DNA TGTGCCAGCAGCCCCGGGGGAGGCTCCTACAATGAGCAGTTCTTC.